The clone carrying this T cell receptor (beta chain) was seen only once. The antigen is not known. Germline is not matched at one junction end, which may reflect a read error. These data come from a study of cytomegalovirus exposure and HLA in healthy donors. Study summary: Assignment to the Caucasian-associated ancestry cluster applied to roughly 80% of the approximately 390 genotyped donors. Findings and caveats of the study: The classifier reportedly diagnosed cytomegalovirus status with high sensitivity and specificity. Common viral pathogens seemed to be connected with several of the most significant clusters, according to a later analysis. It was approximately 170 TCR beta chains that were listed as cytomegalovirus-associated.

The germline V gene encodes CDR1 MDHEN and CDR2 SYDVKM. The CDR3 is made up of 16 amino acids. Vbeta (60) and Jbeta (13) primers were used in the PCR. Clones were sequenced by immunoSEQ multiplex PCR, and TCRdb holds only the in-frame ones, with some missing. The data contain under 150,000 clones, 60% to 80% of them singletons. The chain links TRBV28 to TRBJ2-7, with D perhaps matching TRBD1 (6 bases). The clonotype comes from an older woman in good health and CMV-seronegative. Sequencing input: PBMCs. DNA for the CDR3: TGTGCCAGCAGTCTATGGTCACAGGGAAATAGTGGCGAGCAGTACTTC. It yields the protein CASSLWSQGNSGEQYF.